The 25 T cell receptor beta chains below all came from one sample that was sequenced in a study of blood T cell repertoires in COVID-19. Assay: immunoSEQ multiplex PCR; the TCRdb copy retains only in-frame clones and omits some. The repertoire holds roughly 50,000 clones, roughly 90% seen once, with over 10% in the top ten. The sample was peripheral blood. The receptors stem from a man older than 75 with acute or convalescent COVID-19.

The chain combines TRBV10-3 with TRBJ1-6; maybe TRBD1 (5 bases). The germline V gene has CDR1 ENHRY and CDR2 SYGVKD. Trimming removed 1 base from V and 10 bases from J, with 14 bases in between. The CDR3 loop spans 15 amino acids. CDR3 sequence: CAISELGEDDSPLHF. The DNA of the CDR3 is TGTGCCATCAGTGAGTTGGGGGAGGACGACTCACCCCTCCACTTT.

This clone was picked up one time. CDR3 bases: TGTGCCAGCAGCAAAGGTAGACGGGGAAGCAATCAGCCCCAGCATTTT. It specifies CASSKGRRGSNQPQHF. The chain links TRBV21-1 to TRBJ1-5. TRBV21-1 is a known pseudogene. The CDR3 extends over 16 amino acids.

This sequence joins TRBV19 and TRBJ1-6; the D gene is possibly TRBD1 (6 bases). The CDR3 sequence is 14 residues long. Trimming cost V 5 bases and J 9 bases, with 14 bases left between them. Germline lookup yields CDR1 LNHDA and CDR2 SQIVND (reference sequence). The chain's CDR3 is CASSLGTRGSPLHF. The CDR3 DNA sequence: TGTGCCAGTAGTCTCGGGACACGAGGTTCACCCCTCCACTTT.

This clone was counted a single time. The J gene is TRBJ2-1, the V gene TRBV19; D possibly corresponds to TRBD2 (6 bases). The CDR3 contains 15 residues. Germline V gives CDR1 LNHDA, CDR2 SQIVND (reference sequence). V was clipped by 6 bases and J by 0 bases, with 12 bases between them. Written as DNA, the CDR3 is TGTGCCAGTAGCCTTCAGGGAGGCTCCTACAATGAGCAGTTCTTC. This translates into CASSLQGGSYNEQFF.

This chain links TRBV5-6 with TRBJ2-7, with 8 positions matching TRBD2. This CDR3 region has 18 residues. Germline CDR1 is SGHDT and CDR2 is YYEEEE. Losses at the gene ends were 4 bases for V and 0 bases for J; bases not matched to a gene: 15. The CDR3 nucleotides are TGTGCCAGCAGCAACCTCCTGGCGGGGGGTCTAACCTCCTACGAGCAGTACTTC. It encodes CASSNLLAGGLTSYEQYF.

V gene TRBV27 combines with J gene TRBJ2-2; perhaps TRBD2 as D (7 bases). CDR3 length: 15 amino acids. V lost 2 bases to trimming and J lost 6 bases, with 13 bases between them. The germline V gene encodes CDR1 MNHEY and CDR2 SMNVEV (reference sequence). CDR3 nucleotides: TGTGCCAGCAGTTTAGGGGGGGCCGTCCCCGGGGAGCTGTTTTTT. Translating it yields CASSLGGAVPGELFF.

J is TRBJ1-3 and V is TRBV9, with D possibly TRBD1 on 5 matching bases. From germline, CDR1 is SGDLS and CDR2 YYNGEE. V lost 0 bases and J 1 base, leaving 11 bases between the germline ends. This CDR3 region has 16 residues. CDR3 nucleotides: TGTGCCAGCAGCGTAGGGGGCCTCCGGTCTGGAAACACCATATATTTT. Its translation: CASSVGGLRSGNTIYF. Filled out from reference TRBV9 and TRBJ1-3, the complete variable domain reads DSGVTQTPKHLITATGQRVTLRCSPRSGDLSVYWYQQSLDQGLQFLIQYYNGEERAKGNILERFSAQQFPDLHSELNLSSLELGDSALYFCASSVGGLRSGNTIYFGEGSWLTVV.

The rearrangement uses TRBV12-3 or TRBV12-4 and TRBJ1-5; D remains ambiguous. The CDR3 has 13 amino acids. The germline V and J ends were trimmed by 4 bases and 6 bases, with 10 bases remaining between them. In DNA, the CDR3 is TGTGCCAGCAGTTCGTTTAGAATTCAGCCCCAGCATTTT. Protein: CASSSFRIQPQHF.

The gene calls are TRBV20-1 and TRBJ1-5; no definite D call. Trimming took 7 bases from V and 7 from J, leaving 11 bases between them. In germline, CDR1 is DFQATT, CDR2 SNEGSKA (reference sequence). The CDR3 is 11 residues long. For the CDR3, the DNA is TGCAGTGTAGCGGATGGGCAGCCCCAGCATTTT. It yields the protein CSVADGQPQHF.

This clone is a singleton in its sample. The chain is built from TRBV5-1 and TRBJ1-2, with 7 bases lining up with TRBD1. From germline, CDR1 is SGHRS and CDR2 YFSETQ. The CDR3 consists of 13 residues. Losses at the gene ends were 4 bases for V and 7 bases for J; bases not matched to a gene: 7. CDR3 nucleotides: TGCGCCAGCAGCCCTGGGACAGCCGGTGGCTACACCTTC. Encoded protein: CASSPGTAGGYTF. The variable domain in full, with the rest retrieved from reference TRBV5-1 and TRBJ1-2, is KAGVTQTPRYLIKTRGQQVTLSCSPISGHRSVSWYQQTPGQGLQFLFEYFSETQRNKGNFPGRFSGRQFSNSRSEMNVSTLELGDSALYLCASSPGTAGGYTFGSGTRLTVV.

The rearrangement joins TRBV27 to TRBJ1-5, with D uncertain. The ends were cut back, 1 base at V and 3 bases at J, with 10 bases in the middle. CDR1 and CDR2 from the germline V gene are MNHEY and SMNVEV (reference sequence). The CDR3 runs 15 residues. The CDR3 here is CASSLLGDYNQPQHF. The DNA for the CDR3 is TGTGCCAGCAGTTTATTGGGCGATTACAATCAGCCCCAGCATTTT.

The chain couples TRBV19 to TRBJ1-5; D is possibly TRBD1 (5 bases). Per germline, CDR1 LNHDA and CDR2 SQIVND (reference sequence). CDR3 length: 15 amino acids. V lost 3 bases to trimming and J lost 7 bases, with 16 bases between them. CDR3: CASSMGQGISQPQHF. The CDR3 coding sequence is TGTGCCAGTAGTATGGGGCAGGGCATTTCACAGCCCCAGCATTTT.

The chain combines TRBV12-3 or TRBV12-4 with TRBJ1-2; D gene unclear. V lost 5 bases and J 1 base, leaving 8 bases between the germline ends. This CDR3 is 13 amino acids long. CDR3 coding DNA: TGTGCCAGCAGTAAGGAGGGTAACTATGGCTACACCTTC. It encodes CASSKEGNYGYTF.

The chain recombines TRBV9 with TRBJ2-2, with 11 bases matching TRBD2. CDR3 length: 15 amino acids. The V gene's germline CDR1 is SGDLS and CDR2 YYNGEE. Trimming at V came to 0 bases and at J to 5 bases, leaving 0 bases not matched to a gene. The chain's CDR3 is CASSVASGGTGELFF. For the CDR3, the DNA is TGTGCCAGCAGCGTAGCTAGCGGGGGGACCGGGGAGCTGTTTTTT.

This clone is a singleton in its sample. The CDR3 loop reads CASSIPAGLATNEKLFF. CDR3 sequence (DNA): TGTGCCAGTAGTATTCCGGCAGGATTGGCAACTAATGAAAAACTGTTTTTT. The chain has TRBV19 and TRBJ1-4; D is unclear. The CDR3 runs 17 residues. Germline CDR1 and CDR2: LNHDA and SQIVND (reference sequence). Trimming cost V 3 bases and J 0 bases, with 14 bases left between them.

This sequence joins TRBV7-9 and TRBJ2-5, with 7 bases aligning to TRBD2. The CDR3 consists of 16 residues. V lost 1 base and J lost 2; bases outside the gene matches: 7. Germline V CDR1 and CDR2: SEHNR, FQNEAQ (reference sequence). CDR3 loop: CASSLGFAGEQETQYF. CDR3 nucleotides: TGTGCCAGCAGCTTAGGGTTCGCGGGGGAACAAGAGACCCAGTACTTC.

The CDR3 DNA is TGTGCCAGCACCCCCGGCCGGGATGGGTCACCCCTCCACTTT. This translates into CASTPGRDGSPLHF. The gene calls are TRBV7-9 and TRBJ1-6; no clear D. Germline V gene sequence: CDR1 SEHNR, CDR2 FQNEAQ (reference sequence). The V gene lost 7 bases and the J gene lost 10 bases, with 17 bases spanning the gap. This CDR3 is built from 14 residues.

The chain carries TRBV4-1 and TRBJ1-6, with 11 bases lining up with TRBD1. This CDR3 region has 15 residues. In germline, CDR1 is MGHRA, CDR2 YSYEKL. V dropped 4 bases and J dropped 8; count of bases not matched to a gene: 4. CDR3 protein: CASSPRDRGDSPLHF. The CDR3 DNA follows: TGCGCCAGCAGCCCCCGGGACAGGGGGGATTCACCCCTCCACTTT.

The chain has TRBV6-5 and TRBJ1-5, with 8 bases lining up with TRBD1. This CDR3 has 12 amino acids. Germline values: CDR1 MNHEY, CDR2 SVGAGI. V shed 10 bases, J shed 5 bases, and the junction held 4 bases outside the gene matches. Here the CDR3 DNA reads TGTGCCACCACAGGGGGGTATCAGCCCCAGCATTTT. Residues: CATTGGYQPQHF.

This chain connects TRBV24-1 to TRBJ2-3; tentative D call: TRBD2 (5 bases). V dropped 3 bases and J dropped 5 bases, with 5 bases sitting between them. This CDR3 region has 12 residues. Germline V gene sequence: CDR1 KGHDR, CDR2 SFDVKD. CDR3 region: CATSDRGDTQYF. Written as DNA, the CDR3 is TGTGCCACCAGTGATCGGGGAGATACGCAGTATTTT.

The genes are TRBV7-2 and TRBJ2-7, with D possibly matching TRBD2 (5 bases). This CDR3 region has 14 residues. The V and J ends lost 5 bases and 7 bases respectively, with 18 bases between them. In germline, CDR1 is SGHTA, CDR2 FQGNSA. The CDR3 region is CASSLDSFLREQYF. CDR3 sequence (DNA): TGTGCCAGCAGCCTGGACTCCTTCCTACGAGAGCAGTACTTC.

CDR3 protein: CASSPVPGRTPYEQYF. CDR3 bases: TGTGCCAGCAGCCCGGTACCAGGGCGAACCCCCTACGAGCAGTACTTC. The J gene is TRBJ2-7, the V gene TRBV5-6; D may be TRBD1 (5 bases). V was clipped by 4 bases and J by 2 bases, with 19 bases between them. CDR3 length equals 16 residues. CDR1 and CDR2 (germline): SGHDT, YYEEEE.

The chain couples TRBV5-6 to TRBJ2-2, with D possibly matching TRBD2 (5 bases). Germline loops: CDR1 SGHDT, CDR2 YYEEEE. This CDR3 is 16 amino acids long. The V end lost 6 bases, the J end lost 4 bases, and 19 bases lay between the germline ends. For the CDR3, the DNA is TGTGCCAGCACCGGGGAAGGGAAGCAGGTCACCGGGGAGCTGTTTTTT. It codes for CASTGEGKQVTGELFF.

The rearrangement uses TRBV19 and TRBJ1-6; D possibly corresponds to TRBD1 (5 bases). This CDR3 comprises 16 residues. Germline lookup yields CDR1 LNHDA and CDR2 SQIVND (reference sequence). Trimming shortened V by 4 bases and J by 0 bases, and 10 bases separated the two germline ends. CDR3 sequence reads: CASSSGGSSYNSPLHF. The DNA for the CDR3 is TGTGCCAGTAGTAGCGGGGGGAGCTCCTATAATTCACCCCTCCACTTT.

This rearrangement joins TRBV30 to TRBJ1-5; D might be TRBD1 (5 bases). Trimming took 1 base from V and 3 from J, leaving 7 bases between them. Germline-derived CDR1 and CDR2 are GTSNPN and SVGIG (reference sequence). The CDR3 loop spans 13 amino acids. The CDR3 DNA reads as TGTGCCTGGAGTGCCAGGGTCAATCAGCCCCAGCATTTT. Its translation: CAWSARVNQPQHF.